The present entry profiles one TCR beta chain with its context. TCRdb's table, derived via immunoSEQ multiplex PCR, lists solely in-frame clones and lacks some. The sample lists about 210,000 clones, over 75% seen once, with approximately 5.1% in the top ten. This record comes from a study of blood T cell repertoires in COVID-19. V lost 5 bases to trimming and J lost 4 bases, with 11 bases between them. Germline CDR1 and CDR2: SGHTA and FQGNSA. This CDR3 contains 13 residues. Input material: peripheral blood. This clonotype was obtained from a man aged 50 or older with COVID-19, enrolled during active disease. V and J are TRBV7-2 and TRBJ2-5; D gene ambiguous. The CDR3 DNA reads as TGTGCCAGCAGCCCCTCTAGGTTAGAGACCCAGTACTTC. The encoded protein is CASSPSRLETQYF.